The present T cell receptor (beta chain) was sequenced within a study of neoadjuvant nivolumab and ipilimumab in lung cancer. Data came from immunoSEQ multiplex PCR; TCRdb stores just in-frame clones and leaves some out. Of roughly 45,000 clones listed, around 88% are singletons. Study observations and caveats: Pathologic regression was not significantly tied to TCR clonality. Compared with tumor-adjacent uninvolved lung, resected tumors showed greater richness and clonality. Only a small number of samples underwent TCR sequencing.

Comment on this clone: Its antigen is as yet unknown.

V dropped 3 bases and J dropped 0 bases, with 6 bases sitting between them. There are 14 residues in the CDR3. Looked up from germline, CDR1 is SNHLY and CDR2 is FYNNEI. The rearrangement links TRBV2 to TRBJ1-5; D ambiguous. The sequences come from blood, collected before neoadjuvant nivolumab, alone or with ipilimumab. The receptor's source is an adult with non-small cell lung cancer. Some clones in this sample may be carry-over from other donors' samples. The CDR3 coding sequence is TGTGCCAGCAGTGACAGCGTTAGCAATCAGCCCCAGCATTTT. Translation: CASSDSVSNQPQHF.